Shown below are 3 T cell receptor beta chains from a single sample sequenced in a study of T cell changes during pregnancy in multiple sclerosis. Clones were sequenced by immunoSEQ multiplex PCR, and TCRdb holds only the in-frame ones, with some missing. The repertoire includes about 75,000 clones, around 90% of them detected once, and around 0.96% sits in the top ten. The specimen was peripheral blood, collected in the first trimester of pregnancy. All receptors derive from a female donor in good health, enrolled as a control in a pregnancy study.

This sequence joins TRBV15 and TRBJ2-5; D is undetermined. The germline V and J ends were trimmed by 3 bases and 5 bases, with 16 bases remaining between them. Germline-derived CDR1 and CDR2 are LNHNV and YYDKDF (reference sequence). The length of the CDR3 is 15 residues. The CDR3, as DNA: TGTGCCACCAGCAGGAGATTTAGAAGCTCGGAGACCCAGTACTTC. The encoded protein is CATSRRFRSSETQYF. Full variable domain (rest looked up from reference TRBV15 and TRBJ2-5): DAMVIQNPRYQVTQFGKPVTLSCSQTLNHNVMYWYQQKSSQAPKLLFHYYDKDFNNEADTPDNFQSRRPNTSFCFLDIRSPGLGDTAMYLCATSRRFRSSETQYFGPGTRLLVL.

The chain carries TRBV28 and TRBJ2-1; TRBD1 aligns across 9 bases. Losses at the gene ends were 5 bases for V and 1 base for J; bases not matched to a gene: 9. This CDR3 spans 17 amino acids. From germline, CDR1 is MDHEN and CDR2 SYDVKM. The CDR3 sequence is CASSTGQGRGSYNEQFF. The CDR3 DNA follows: TGTGCCAGCAGTACGGGACAGGGAAGAGGATCCTACAATGAGCAGTTCTTC.

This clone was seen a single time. CDR3 sequence (DNA): TGTGCCAGCTCATGGCTCGGAGGCGAGTCTGGAAACACCATATATTTT. It yields the protein CASSWLGGESGNTIYF. This chain links TRBV18 with TRBJ1-3; D is uncertain. Germline V lookup: CDR1 KGHSH, CDR2 LQKENI. The CDR3 has 16 residues. V dropped 5 bases and J dropped 1 base, with 15 bases sitting between them.